What follows are 8 T cell receptor beta chains derived from one specimen sequenced in a study of CD8+ T cells in alopecia areata. Treatment meaning: oral pan-JAK inhibitor, 5-10 mg twice daily. Isolated RNA was reverse transcribed into cDNA used as the sequencing template. Clones were read by immunoSEQ multiplex PCR, and TCRdb kept only the in-frame ones, dropping some. The data hold 90,000 or so clones, with roughly 46% observed a single time. The sequencing here drew on CD8+ T cells sorted from blood, taken at week 24, from a patient treated with tofacitinib. The source of these receptors is a human donor with alopecia areata.

This clone was seen a few times. The rearrangement links TRBV12-5 to TRBJ2-5; D uncertain. Germline V gene lookup returns CDR1 LGHNT and CDR2 FRNRAP. V shed 3 bases and J shed 1 base, with 9 bases lying between them. The CDR3 has 14 amino acids. CDR3 sequence: CASGLGTTQETQYF. CDR3 DNA sequence: TGTGCTAGTGGTTTAGGCACGACCCAAGAGACCCAGTACTTC.

This clone was recorded only once. The chain employs TRBV2 and TRBJ2-7; 9 positions agree with TRBD1. V lost 3 bases and J lost 2; bases outside the gene matches: 5. Germline V gene lookup returns CDR1 SNHLY and CDR2 FYNNEI. The CDR3 loop spans 15 amino acids. CDR3 sequence (DNA): TGTGCCAGCAGTGATCCGGGACAGGGTCCCTACGAGCAGTACTTC. Protein: CASSDPGQGPYEQYF.

The chain employs TRBV7-9 and TRBJ2-1; D uncertain. The length of the CDR3 is 12 residues. Deletions cut 3 bases from V and 8 bases from J, with 8 bases between. The germline V gene encodes CDR1 SEHNR and CDR2 FQNEAQ (reference sequence). The CDR3 sequence is CASSLTLHEQFF. The CDR3 DNA reads TGTGCCAGCAGCTTGACACTCCATGAGCAGTTCTTC.

The chain is built from TRBV5-6 and TRBJ2-5; weak D call: TRBD2 (6 bases). V lost 0 bases to trimming and J lost 2 bases, with 8 bases between them. CDR3 size: 14 residues. Germline V gene sequence: CDR1 SGHDT, CDR2 YYEEEE. This chain's CDR3 is CASSLAGGQETQYF. The CDR3 bases are TGTGCCAGCAGCTTGGCCGGGGGTCAAGAGACCCAGTACTTC.

The chain recombines TRBV6-1 with TRBJ1-1, with TRBD1 as a possible D gene (5 bases). Deletions cut 5 bases from V and 2 bases from J, with 12 bases between. This CDR3 has 14 residues. Germline loops: CDR1 MNHNS, CDR2 SASEGT. CDR3 in DNA: TGTGCCAGCAGTACGAGGGGATACAACACTGAAGCTTTCTTT. Its protein is CASSTRGYNTEAFF.

This clone was seen a few times. The chain carries TRBV30 and TRBJ2-7; 7 bases match TRBD1. CDR1 GTSNPN and CDR2 SVGIG come from the germline V gene (reference sequence). After removal of 2 bases from V and 7 bases from J, the junction contained 8 bases not matched to a gene. There are 13 residues in the CDR3. DNA for the CDR3: TGTGCCTGGAGTCTACCTCAGGGGGTAGAGCAGTACTTC. Its protein product is CAWSLPQGVEQYF. Using reference TRBV30 and TRBJ2-7 for the parts outside the CDR3, the full variable domain is SQTIHQWPATLVQPVGSPLSLECTVEGTSNPNLYWYRQAAGRGLQLLFYSVGIGQISSEVPQNLSASRPQDRQFILSSKKLLLSDSGFYLCAWSLPQGVEQYFGPGTRLTVT.

The genes are TRBV2 and TRBJ2-1, with a tentative D call TRBD2 (5 bases). V lost 6 bases and J lost 0, with 9 bases in between. Germline assignment: CDR1 SNHLY and CDR2 FYNNEI. The CDR3 contains 14 residues. The CDR3 bases are TGTGCCAGCAGGGCGGGCAGCTCCTACAATGAGCAGTTCTTC. This codes for CASRAGSSYNEQFF.

This chain connects TRBV29-1 to TRBJ2-7; 8 nucleotides align to TRBD1. Germline CDR1 is SQVTM and CDR2 is ANQGSEA. This CDR3 is built from 12 residues. Germline trimming cut 7 bases from V and 3 bases from J; bases unmatched to any gene: 5. The CDR3 region is CSGGDRGYEQYF. The CDR3 bases are TGCAGCGGGGGTGACAGGGGCTACGAGCAGTACTTC.